Listed below are T cell receptor beta chains from one sample, sequenced in a study of blood T cells in healthy people across ages. One entry per CDR3 protein results from TCRdb running MiXCR on the 5' RACE reads. The table lists nearly 800,000 distinct CDR3 sequences, roughly 25% of them singletons. The sample was also reused in another study, on T cells of mothers and their children.

The specimen was blood. The receptors derive from a boy aged 5-17 years in good health. The CDR3 runs from the conserved cysteine through the conserved F or W. The D gene is left open where the match is weak. Not every row has a clone size; where given, it reads once, few, many or a size class.

NA	14	TRBV7-6	TRBJ2-2	many	TGTGCCAGCAGCGCCTCTCTAGCGCCCGGGGAGCTGTTTTTT	CASSASLAPGELFF
TRBD2	16	TRBV3-1	TRBJ2-1	few	TGTGCCAGCAGCCAAGGACTAGCGGATACCTACAATGAGCAGTTCTTC	CASSQGLADTYNEQFF
NA	13	TRBV29-1	TRBJ2-1	NA	TGCAGCGCAGAGGACCCGAATAACAATGAGCAGTTCTTC	CSAEDPNNNEQFF
NA	15	TRBV7-2	TRBJ2-5	NA	TGTGCCAGCAGCTTAGTAAGAGGCAGCAAAGAGACCCAGTACTTC	CASSLVRGSKETQYF
NA	9	TRBV29-1	TRBJ2-4	few	TGCAGCGTTAGCTCTGGTCACTTCTTC	CSVSSGHFF
NA	16	TRBV4-3	TRBJ2-1	few	TGCGCCAGCAGCCAATCGTTTCAGGAGTTCTACAATGAGCAGTTCTTC	CASSQSFQEFYNEQFF
NA	14	TRBV7-2	TRBJ2-5	few	TGTGCCAGCAGCTTATGGGCAGGGCAAGAGACCCAGTACTTC	CASSLWAGQETQYF
NA	14	TRBV19	TRBJ1-1	few	TGTGCCAGTAGTATGGGCTTGGGAATCGATGAAGCTTTCTTT	CASSMGLGIDEAFF
NA	15	TRBV7-9	TRBJ1-4	NA	TGTGCCAGCAGCTTAAGTATCGGACAGCCTGAAAAACTGTTTTTT	CASSLSIGQPEKLFF
TRBD1	17	TRBV7-8	TRBJ1-5	few	TGTGCCAGCAGCTCAGAGACCGGGACAGTTTACAATCAGCCCCAGCATTTT	CASSSETGTVYNQPQHF
NA	13	TRBV11-3	TRBJ2-5	few	TGTGCCAGCAGCCCGGGGGTCTCAGAGACCCAGTACTTC	CASSPGVSETQYF
NA	14	TRBV11-2	TRBJ1-2	NA	TGTGCCAGCAGCCCCGGAACAGGGAGAGGGGGCTACACCTTC	CASSPGTGRGGYTF
NA	16	TRBV29-1	TRBJ1-2	NA	TGCAGCGTCGAGGATGGCCAGATCGACCGGAACTATGGCTACACCTTC	CSVEDGQIDRNYGYTF
TRBD2	18	TRBV10-3	TRBJ2-5	NA	TGTGCCATCAGTGAGTCGGCTAGACTAGCGGGACTCCAAGAGACCCAGTACTTC	CAISESARLAGLQETQYF
TRBD1	17	TRBV7-3	TRBJ1-2	NA	TGTGCCAGCAGCTTAGGGCACAGGGGGTTTGGGAACTATGGCTACACCTTC	CASSLGHRGFGNYGYTF
NA	12	TRBV29-1	TRBJ2-5	few	TGCAGCGTTCTTCGCCCCCCGGAGACCCAGTACTTC	CSVLRPPETQYF
NA	13	TRBV5-1	TRBJ2-3	NA	TGCGCCAGCAGTGTTAGCGCCACAGATACGCAGTATTTT	CASSVSATDTQYF
NA	10	TRBV12-3/TRBV12-4	TRBJ1-1	few	TGTGCCAGCAGCACAGGACCAGCTTTCTTT	CASSTGPAFF
TRBD1	15	TRBV25-1	TRBJ2-1	NA	TGTACCAGCAGTTTGACAGGGGGCACCTACAATGAGCAGTTCTTC	CTSSLTGGTYNEQFF
TRBD1	14	TRBV11-1	TRBJ2-5	NA	TGTGCCAGCAGCTTATTAAGGGGGCCAGAGACCCAGTACTTC	CASSLLRGPETQYF
NA	17	TRBV4-1	TRBJ2-6	NA	TGCGCCAGCAGCCAAGTAGCTCCCTCCTCTGGGGCCAACGTCCTGACTTTC	CASSQVAPSSGANVLTF
NA	14	TRBV4-1	TRBJ2-7	few	TGCGCCAGCAGCCAAGGTCTAGCGCTCTACGAGCAGTACTTC	CASSQGLALYEQYF
TRBD2	16	TRBV7-9	TRBJ2-3	NA	TGTGCCAGTAGCTCGTCGACTAGCGGAAACACAGATACGCAGTATTTT	CASSSSTSGNTDTQYF
NA	14	TRBV6-6	TRBJ2-7	few	TGTGCCAGCAGTTACTCCCCGGGACAAATCGAGCAGTACTTC	CASSYSPGQIEQYF
NA	18	TRBV29-1	TRBJ1-1	NA	TGCAGCGTTGAAGGATCCGGTCTTGACAGCGTGACGAACACTGAAGCTTTCTTT	CSVEGSGLDSVTNTEAFF
TRBD2	15	TRBV12-3/TRBV12-4	TRBJ2-3	NA	TGTGCCAGCACGGGACTAGCGGCTAGCACAGATACGCAGTATTTT	CASTGLAASTDTQYF
TRBD1	15	TRBV10-2	TRBJ2-7	few	TGCGCCAGCAGTGACCTGACAGGGTCCTCCTACGAGCAGTACTTC	CASSDLTGSSYEQYF
NA	16	TRBV18	TRBJ1-5	NA	TGTGCCAGCTCACCTCAGGACAGACATAGCAATCAGCCCCAGCATTTT	CASSPQDRHSNQPQHF
NA	15	TRBV2	TRBJ2-7	few	TGTGCCAGCACAATGACTAAGATGGGTAACTACGAGCAGTACTTC	CASTMTKMGNYEQYF
NA	15	TRBV7-3	TRBJ1-1	few	TGTGCCAGCAGCTTAACCGGGACACAACAATTGGGAGCTTTCTTT	CASSLTGTQQLGAFF
NA	12	TRBV10-3	TRBJ2-5	few	TGTGCCATCGGTGAGTCGGATGAGACCCAGTACTTC	CAIGESDETQYF
TRBD2	13	TRBV20-1	TRBJ2-7	few	TGCAGTGCTAGTTCCCAGCGGGAGTGGGAGCAGTACTTC	CSASSQREWEQYF
TRBD1	14	TRBV5-1	TRBJ2-5	NA	TGCGCCAGCAGGGTCAGGGGGTTTCTGGAGACCCAGTACTTC	CASRVRGFLETQYF
NA	16	TRBV4-3	TRBJ1-4	few	TGCGCCAGCAGCCAAGATTTTTACTTTTATAATGAAAAACTGTTTTTT	CASSQDFYFYNEKLFF
NA	14	TRBV4-3	TRBJ1-6	few	TGCGCCAGCAGCCCCCGGGACTCACAAGGTCCCCTCCACTTT	CASSPRDSQGPLHF
TRBD1	16	TRBV7-9	TRBJ1-5	once	TGTGCCAGCAGCTTAGTCGTAACAGGGGGCAATCAGCCCCAGCATTTT	CASSLVVTGGNQPQHF
NA	14	TRBV18	TRBJ1-4	few	TGTGCCAGCTCACCACGGGGGGTGCAGGAAAAACTGTTTTTT	CASSPRGVQEKLFF
TRBD1	16	TRBV6-5	TRBJ2-5	few	TGTGCCAGCAGTTACTCGGGGACAGGGGTATCGGAGACCCAGTACTTC	CASSYSGTGVSETQYF
TRBD2	18	TRBV7-8	TRBJ2-3	few	TGTGCCAGCAGCTTAGATTTGAGGATAGCGGGACGATCAGATACGCAGTATTTT	CASSLDLRIAGRSDTQYF
NA	14	TRBV6-2/TRBV6-3	TRBJ1-4	few	TGTGCCAGCAGTTACGTCCTAGGCGATGAAAAACTGTTTTTT	CASSYVLGDEKLFF
NA	11	TRBV29-1	TRBJ2-5	NA	TGCAGCGTTGGGGAGGACGCCCGCGCGTTCTTC	CSVGEDARAFF
NA	13	TRBV18	TRBJ1-4	NA	TGTGCCAGCTCATCAGACCTAAATGAAAAACTGTTTTTT	CASSSDLNEKLFF
NA	16	TRBV2	TRBJ2-4	few	TGTGCCAGCACCAATACTAGGGGTGCTGCCAAAAACATTCAGTACTTC	CASTNTRGAAKNIQYF
NA	14	TRBV9	TRBJ2-7	NA	TGTGCCAGCAGCACAGACGGGGGTGGAGACGAGCAGTACTTC	CASSTDGGGDEQYF
NA	13	TRBV28	TRBJ1-2	few	TGTGCCAGCAACCAGGTGGGGGCGGGAGGCTACACCTTC	CASNQVGAGGYTF
TRBD1	16	TRBV25-1	TRBJ1-5	many	TGTGCCAGCAGTGCCCTAGGGGACAGTCTTGGACAGCCCCAGCATTTT	CASSALGDSLGQPQHF
NA	15	TRBV6-5	TRBJ2-7	few	TGTGCCAGCTGGACCGCTCTCGGCCCTGCAGGAGAGCAGTACTTC	CASWTALGPAGEQYF
NA	14	TRBV28	TRBJ2-7	many	TGTGCCAGCAGTTTAGGTTACGGTTCCTACGAGCAGTACTTC	CASSLGYGSYEQYF